Below are 6 T cell receptor beta chains sequenced from a single sample in a study of T cell responses to AZD1222 COVID-19 vaccine listed by TCRdb under 2021. The library was generated by the immunoSEQ multiplex PCR assay. TCRdb limited this immuneACCESS table to in-frame rearrangements with V and J called. A share of clones is missing; checked studies link under half to unresolved V genes, and the rest is unexplained. This sample comprises around 190,000 clones, about 90% of them detected only once. The ten largest account for roughly 11% of the sample. Explained via the paper, the time point label denotes: about 28 days (+/-7) after the second vaccine dose. The specimen was peripheral blood, collected 28 days after the second AZD1222 dose. The source is an adult who received the AZD1222 COVID-19 vaccine.

CDR3 sequence reads: CASSLRQSSYEQYF. As DNA, the CDR3 is TGTGCCAGCAGCCTAAGACAGAGCTCCTACGAGCAGTACTTC. This chain uses TRBV5-4 with TRBJ2-7, with D possibly TRBD1 on 5 matching bases. Trimming pared 4 bases from V and 0 bases from J, leaving 11 bases between. In germline, CDR1 is SGHNT, CDR2 YYREEE (reference sequence). The CDR3 contains 14 residues. Combining the CDR3 with reference TRBV5-4 and TRBJ2-7 gives the whole variable domain ETGVTQSPTHLIKTRGQQVTLRCSSQSGHNTVSWYQQALGQGPQFIFQYYREEENGRGNFPPRFSGLQFPNYSSELNVNALELDDSALYLCASSLRQSSYEQYFGPGTRLTVT.

The chain carries TRBV7-3 and TRBJ2-3, with unresolved D. Germline CDR1 SGHTA, CDR2 FQGTGA. This CDR3 region has 15 residues. Trimming stripped 5 bases from V and 0 bases from J, with 12 bases between. In DNA, the CDR3 is TGTGCCAGCAGCCCTGAGGCTAGAAGCACAGATACGCAGTATTTT. It codes for CASSPEARSTDTQYF. Drawing the rest from reference TRBV7-3 and TRBJ2-3, the complete variable domain is GAGVSQTPSNKVTEKGKYVELRCDPISGHTALYWYRQSLGQGPEFLIYFQGTGAADDSGLPNDRFFAVRPEGSVSTLKIQRTERGDSAVYLCASSPEARSTDTQYFGPGTRLTVL.

The J gene is TRBJ1-4, the V gene TRBV19; no reliable D call. The CDR3 runs to 14 residues. Germline V gene sequence: CDR1 LNHDA, CDR2 SQIVND (reference sequence). With 7 bases removed from V and 0 bases from J, the gap between germline ends came to 9 bases. The CDR3 DNA follows: TGTGCCAGTACCCCTCCTGCAACTAATGAAAAACTGTTTTTT. Translated, it gives CASTPPATNEKLFF.

J is TRBJ1-3 and V is TRBV6-1; TRBD1 agrees at 9 bases. Losses at the gene ends were 1 base for V and 4 bases for J; bases not matched to a gene: 8. CDR3 length: 17 amino acids. CDR1 is MNHNS, CDR2 SASEGT, per germline. The CDR3 DNA is TGTGCCAGCAGTGAAGTACAGGGGGCAGGATCCGGAAACACCATATATTTT. It translates to CASSEVQGAGSGNTIYF.

The V gene is TRBV7-2, the J gene TRBJ1-2, with D maybe TRBD1 (6 bases). The CDR3 spans 13 residues. Germline V lookup: CDR1 SGHTA, CDR2 FQGNSA. Deletions cut 1 base from V and 8 bases from J, with 11 bases between. CDR3 residues: CASSLEGGRGYTF. The CDR3 bases are TGTGCCAGCAGCTTAGAGGGGGGGCGAGGCTACACCTTC. The variable domain in full, with the rest retrieved from reference TRBV7-2 and TRBJ1-2, is GAGVSQSPSNKVTEKGKDVELRCDPISGHTALYWYRQSLGQGLEFLIYFQGNSAPDKSGLPSDRFSAERTGGSVSTLTIQRTQQEDSAVYLCASSLEGGRGYTFGSGTRLTVV.

The chain uses TRBV29-1 and TRBJ1-3; D gene uncertain. This CDR3 has 15 amino acids. V was cut by 7 bases and J by 0 bases, with 16 bases left in between. CDR1 and CDR2 (germline): SQVTM, ANQGSEA. The CDR3 region is CSAGGGGNSGNTIYF. CDR3 DNA sequence: TGCAGCGCCGGCGGCGGAGGAAACTCTGGAAACACCATATATTTT.